These T cell receptor beta chains were read from a single sample in a study of T-cell reconstitution after alpha-beta-depleted transplantation in children. TCRdb itself ran the PCR reads through MiXCR, one entry per CDR3 protein. Among some 390,000 distinct CDR3 sequences listed, roughly 22% were seen once. Sequenced material: PBMCs from the stem cell graft donor, taken from the stem cell graft. The receptor source for this set is a human donor who donated a stem cell graft to a child with acute myeloid leukemia. Each CDR3 is given with its conserved first and last residue. Fields, in order: V gene, clone size, J gene, D gene, CDR3 DNA, CDR3 protein. A D gene is named only where the DNA matches it firmly. Size is omitted from some rows. Given values are once, few, many or a class for expanded clones.

V gene: TRBV6-2/TRBV6-3
clone size: many
J gene: TRBJ2-1
D gene: TRBD2
CDR3 DNA: TGTGCCAGCAGTTACCTCGGGGGGGGCAACAATGAGCAGTTCTTC
CDR3 protein: CASSYLGGGNNEQFF

V gene: TRBV6-5
clone size: many
J gene: TRBJ2-1
D gene: TRBD2
CDR3 DNA: TGTGCCAGCAGTTACTCTACCGGGAGGATCCATGAGCAGTTCTTC
CDR3 protein: CASSYSTGRIHEQFF

V gene: TRBV5-1
clone size: NA
J gene: TRBJ2-7
D gene: NA
CDR3 DNA: TGCGCCAGTCGCGCGGGGGCGGAACAGTACTTC
CDR3 protein: CASRAGAEQYF

V gene: TRBV29-1
clone size: NA
J gene: TRBJ1-2
D gene: TRBD1
CDR3 DNA: TGCAGCGTCCAAGGACAGGGGGTCGGCTACACCTTC
CDR3 protein: CSVQGQGVGYTF

V gene: TRBV25-1
clone size: NA
J gene: TRBJ2-1
D gene: NA
CDR3 DNA: TGTGCCAGCAGTGATCGAAGGGGGAATGAGCAGTTCTTC
CDR3 protein: CASSDRRGNEQFF

V gene: TRBV10-3
clone size: NA
J gene: TRBJ1-2
D gene: NA
CDR3 DNA: TGTGCCATCAGTGAGTCGTTTGGGCCGCCAACGGGCTACACCTTC
CDR3 protein: CAISESFGPPTGYTF

V gene: TRBV7-2
clone size: few
J gene: TRBJ2-1
D gene: TRBD2
CDR3 DNA: TGTGCCAGCAGCCCGGGGGGTGCCTTTGGGTCCTACAATGAGCAGTTCTTC
CDR3 protein: CASSPGGAFGSYNEQFF

V gene: TRBV20-1
clone size: few
J gene: TRBJ1-4
D gene: TRBD1
CDR3 DNA: TGCAGTGCTAGAGATGCACGACAACCAGGGGGCGTGAATGAAAAACTGTTTTTT
CDR3 protein: CSARDARQPGGVNEKLFF

V gene: TRBV20-1
clone size: few
J gene: TRBJ2-1
D gene: TRBD1
CDR3 DNA: TGCAGTGCTAGACCCCCGGGACAGCCAGACAATGAGCAGTTCTTC
CDR3 protein: CSARPPGQPDNEQFF

V gene: TRBV28
clone size: few
J gene: TRBJ2-1
D gene: NA
CDR3 DNA: TGTGCCAGCTTAGGCAGCCTCTCCTACAATGAGCAGTTCTTC
CDR3 protein: CASLGSLSYNEQFF

V gene: TRBV25-1
clone size: few
J gene: TRBJ2-7
D gene: NA
CDR3 DNA: TGTGCCAGCAGTGAAGCGAAAACCTCCGGGACGATTTCCTACGAGCAGTACTTC
CDR3 protein: CASSEAKTSGTISYEQYF

V gene: TRBV27
clone size: many
J gene: TRBJ2-5
D gene: NA
CDR3 DNA: TGTGCCACAGCTGAATCGTCCTGGGGCCGTGAGACCCAGTACTTC
CDR3 protein: CATAESSWGRETQYF

V gene: TRBV7-9
clone size: many
J gene: TRBJ2-1
D gene: NA
CDR3 DNA: TGTGCCAGCAGCTTAGCTAGCGGAAATTACAATGAGCAGTTCTTC
CDR3 protein: CASSLASGNYNEQFF

V gene: TRBV4-1
clone size: few
J gene: TRBJ1-6
D gene: NA
CDR3 DNA: TGCGCCAGCAGCCAAGATGAACAGGCAAATTCACCCCTCCACTTT
CDR3 protein: CASSQDEQANSPLHF

V gene: TRBV6-5
clone size: NA
J gene: TRBJ2-1
D gene: NA
CDR3 DNA: TGTGCCAGCAGTTACTCAGGGCCCACTTACAATGAGCAGTTCTTC
CDR3 protein: CASSYSGPTYNEQFF

V gene: TRBV9
clone size: NA
J gene: TRBJ2-7
D gene: NA
CDR3 DNA: TGTGCCAGCAGCGTAAATGGTAACGAGCAGTACTTC
CDR3 protein: CASSVNGNEQYF

V gene: TRBV11-2
clone size: NA
J gene: TRBJ2-3
D gene: NA
CDR3 DNA: TGTGCCAGCAGCTTTCAACCGACGGATACGCAGTATTTT
CDR3 protein: CASSFQPTDTQYF

V gene: TRBV7-2
clone size: NA
J gene: TRBJ2-5
D gene: TRBD2
CDR3 DNA: TGTGCCAGCAGCGTAAATCTAGCGGGAATGGCAGAGACCCAGTACTTC
CDR3 protein: CASSVNLAGMAETQYF

V gene: TRBV12-3/TRBV12-4
clone size: NA
J gene: TRBJ2-1
D gene: TRBD2
CDR3 DNA: TGTGCCAGCAGTTTATTCGGCGGGGGGTACAATGAGCAGTTCTTC
CDR3 protein: CASSLFGGGYNEQFF

V gene: TRBV11-3
clone size: NA
J gene: TRBJ2-1
D gene: TRBD2
CDR3 DNA: TGTGCCAGCAGCCCCAGACTAGCGGGGCGAGTCAATGAGCAGTTCTTC
CDR3 protein: CASSPRLAGRVNEQFF

V gene: TRBV24-1
clone size: NA
J gene: TRBJ2-7
D gene: NA
CDR3 DNA: TGTGCCACCAGTGATCGGAATCGCTACGAGCAGTACTTC
CDR3 protein: CATSDRNRYEQYF

V gene: TRBV7-9
clone size: few
J gene: TRBJ2-1
D gene: TRBD2
CDR3 DNA: TGTGCCAGCAGCTTCACTCGACTAGCGGACAATGAGCAGTTCTTC
CDR3 protein: CASSFTRLADNEQFF

V gene: TRBV13
clone size: few
J gene: TRBJ1-4
D gene: NA
CDR3 DNA: TGTGCCAGCAGCCCACGGGGTGAAAAACTGTTTTTT
CDR3 protein: CASSPRGEKLFF

V gene: TRBV20-1
clone size: many
J gene: TRBJ1-1
D gene: TRBD1
CDR3 DNA: TGCAGTGCTAGGTTCGGGACAGGGCCCACTGAAGCTTTCTTT
CDR3 protein: CSARFGTGPTEAFF

V gene: TRBV12-3/TRBV12-4
clone size: few
J gene: TRBJ2-1
D gene: NA
CDR3 DNA: TGTGCCAGCAGACCCCGACGCAGCTCCTACAATGAGCAGTTCTTC
CDR3 protein: CASRPRRSSYNEQFF

V gene: TRBV7-3
clone size: few
J gene: TRBJ2-5
D gene: NA
CDR3 DNA: TGTGCCAGCAGCTTATTTGGGTTCAGGGAGACCCAGTACTTC
CDR3 protein: CASSLFGFRETQYF

V gene: TRBV6-5
clone size: many
J gene: TRBJ2-7
D gene: NA
CDR3 DNA: TGTGCCAGCAGTCTCTACGGGGCCGCCTCCTACGAGCAGTACTTC
CDR3 protein: CASSLYGAASYEQYF

V gene: TRBV9
clone size: few
J gene: TRBJ2-7
D gene: TRBD2
CDR3 DNA: TGTGCCAGCAGCGCACTAGCGGGAGGGCCCCACGAGCAGTACTTC
CDR3 protein: CASSALAGGPHEQYF

V gene: TRBV12-3/TRBV12-4
clone size: NA
J gene: TRBJ2-4
D gene: NA
CDR3 DNA: TGTGCCAGCCTGGGAGCCCCCAAGAACATTCAGTACTTC
CDR3 protein: CASLGAPKNIQYF

V gene: TRBV6-1
clone size: many
J gene: TRBJ2-3
D gene: TRBD2
CDR3 DNA: TGTGCCAGCAGCCTTAGCGGGAGGACAGATACGCAGTATTTT
CDR3 protein: CASSLSGRTDTQYF

V gene: TRBV15
clone size: few
J gene: TRBJ2-3
D gene: NA
CDR3 DNA: TGTGCCACCAGCAGAGCGGACCCAAGCACAGATACGCAGTATTTT
CDR3 protein: CATSRADPSTDTQYF

V gene: TRBV5-1
clone size: NA
J gene: TRBJ2-7
D gene: TRBD2
CDR3 DNA: TGCGCCAGCAGCTTAAATAGCGGGAGTCCAGGCTACGAGCAGTACTTC
CDR3 protein: CASSLNSGSPGYEQYF

V gene: TRBV5-6
clone size: many
J gene: TRBJ2-5
D gene: NA
CDR3 DNA: TGTGCCAGCAGCGGGAGAGGGTTAGAGACCCAGTACTTC
CDR3 protein: CASSGRGLETQYF

V gene: TRBV5-1
clone size: few
J gene: TRBJ2-5
D gene: NA
CDR3 DNA: TGCGCCAGCAGCTCCGGAGTCAGGGAGACCCAGTACTTC
CDR3 protein: CASSSGVRETQYF

V gene: TRBV10-3
clone size: many
J gene: TRBJ2-7
D gene: NA
CDR3 DNA: TGTGCCATCAGTGACCCACCCTACGAGCAGTACTTC
CDR3 protein: CAISDPPYEQYF

V gene: TRBV28
clone size: many
J gene: TRBJ2-7
D gene: NA
CDR3 DNA: TGTGCCAGCAGTTTATTTGGGACTGATTCCTACGAGCAGTACTTC
CDR3 protein: CASSLFGTDSYEQYF

V gene: TRBV29-1
clone size: many
J gene: TRBJ2-1
D gene: NA
CDR3 DNA: TGCAGCGTTGAAAGCCTAGTAAGTGAGCAGTTCTTC
CDR3 protein: CSVESLVSEQFF

V gene: TRBV29-1
clone size: few
J gene: TRBJ1-1
D gene: NA
CDR3 DNA: TGCAGCGTTGAAGATTGGGGTCGGGGCGCGGGGAGTACTGAAGCTTTCTTT
CDR3 protein: CSVEDWGRGAGSTEAFF

V gene: TRBV20-1
clone size: few
J gene: TRBJ1-3
D gene: NA
CDR3 DNA: TGCAGTGCTGCGGGCCTTCGCACCATATATTTT
CDR3 protein: CSAAGLRTIYF

V gene: TRBV7-9
clone size: few
J gene: TRBJ1-3
D gene: TRBD1
CDR3 DNA: TGTGCCAGCAGCCTCGGCTTAGGGACAGAGACTGGAAACACCATATATTTT
CDR3 protein: CASSLGLGTETGNTIYF

V gene: TRBV29-1
clone size: many
J gene: TRBJ2-1
D gene: NA
CDR3 DNA: TGCAGCGTTAGCAGTTTCTCCAATAATGAGCAGTTCTTC
CDR3 protein: CSVSSFSNNEQFF

V gene: TRBV6-5
clone size: many
J gene: TRBJ2-1
D gene: TRBD2
CDR3 DNA: TGTGCCAGCAGGACCACCCCTAGCGGGAGGGCCGGGAATGAGCAGTTCTTC
CDR3 protein: CASRTTPSGRAGNEQFF

V gene: TRBV6-2/TRBV6-3
clone size: NA
J gene: TRBJ1-2
D gene: NA
CDR3 DNA: TGTGCCAGCAGCCGAGACAGCAACTATGGCTACACCTTC
CDR3 protein: CASSRDSNYGYTF

V gene: TRBV12-3/TRBV12-4
clone size: few
J gene: TRBJ1-5
D gene: TRBD1
CDR3 DNA: TGTGCCAGCAGTACCCAGGGACAGAGCAATCAGCCCCAGCATTTT
CDR3 protein: CASSTQGQSNQPQHF

V gene: TRBV28
clone size: few
J gene: TRBJ1-1
D gene: TRBD1
CDR3 DNA: TGTGCCAGCATCCAGGGGGCGGACACTGAAGCTTTCTTT
CDR3 protein: CASIQGADTEAFF

V gene: TRBV7-9
clone size: NA
J gene: TRBJ2-6
D gene: TRBD1
CDR3 DNA: TGTGCCAGCAGCCGAGACAGGGGCTCTGGGGCCAACGTCCTGACTTTC
CDR3 protein: CASSRDRGSGANVLTF

V gene: TRBV19
clone size: NA
J gene: TRBJ2-7
D gene: NA
CDR3 DNA: TGTGCCAGTAGGACCGGGGCCAGCGGTAACGAGCAGTACTTC
CDR3 protein: CASRTGASGNEQYF